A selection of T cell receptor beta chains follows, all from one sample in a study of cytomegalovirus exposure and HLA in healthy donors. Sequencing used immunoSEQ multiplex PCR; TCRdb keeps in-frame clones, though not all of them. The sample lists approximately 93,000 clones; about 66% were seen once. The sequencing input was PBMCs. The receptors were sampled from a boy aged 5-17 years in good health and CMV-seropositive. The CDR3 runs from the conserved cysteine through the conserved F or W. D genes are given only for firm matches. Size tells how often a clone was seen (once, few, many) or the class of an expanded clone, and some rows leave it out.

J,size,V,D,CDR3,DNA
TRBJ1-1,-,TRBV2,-,CASSDQLNTEAFF,TGTGCCAGCAGTGATCAGTTGAACACTGAAGCTTTCTTT
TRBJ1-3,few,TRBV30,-,CAWTRYTGTHNSGNTIYF,TGTGCCTGGACCAGATATACCGGGACACACAACTCTGGAAACACCATATATTTT
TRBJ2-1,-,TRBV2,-,CASSDNLARVGQFF,TGTGCCAGCAGCGATAATCTAGCTAGGGTGGGGCAGTTCTTC
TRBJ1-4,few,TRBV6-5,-,CASSYSESEKLFF,TGTGCCAGCAGTTACTCGGAGAGTGAAAAACTGTTTTTT
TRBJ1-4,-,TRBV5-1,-,CANSTEGNNEKLFF,TGCGCCAACAGCACGGAGGGGAATAATGAAAAACTGTTTTTT
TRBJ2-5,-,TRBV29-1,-,CSVARGETQYF,TGCAGCGTTGCTAGGGGGGAGACCCAGTACTTC
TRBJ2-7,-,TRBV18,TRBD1,CASSKDRDYEQYF,TGTGCCAGCTCAAAAGACAGGGACTACGAGCAGTACTTC
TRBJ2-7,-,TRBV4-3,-,CASSQAGDIYEQYF,TGCGCCAGCAGCCAAGCGGGGGATATTTACGAGCAGTACTTC
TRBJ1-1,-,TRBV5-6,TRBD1,CASSWDREFLRGNTEAFF,TGTGCCAGCAGCTGGGACAGGGAATTCCTACGAGGGAACACTGAAGCTTTCTTT
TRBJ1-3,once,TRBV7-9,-,CASSPDSAWGTIYF,TGTGCCAGCAGCCCGGACAGTGCTTGGGGAACCATATATTTT
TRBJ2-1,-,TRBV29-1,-,CSVEVGPSYNEQFF,TGCAGCGTTGAAGTCGGTCCTTCCTACAATGAGCAGTTCTTC
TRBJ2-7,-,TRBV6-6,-,CASSYMGGPYEQYF,TGTGCCAGCAGTTACATGGGGGGTCCCTACGAGCAGTACTTC
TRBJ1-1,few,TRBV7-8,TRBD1,CASSRQQGGAAEAFF,TGTGCCAGCAGCAGACAACAGGGGGGCGCGGCTGAAGCTTTCTTT
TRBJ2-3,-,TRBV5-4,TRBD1,CASSALGDSSSDTQYF,TGTGCCAGCAGCGCATTAGGGGACAGCTCCTCGGATACGCAGTATTTT
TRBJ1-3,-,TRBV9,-,CASSAGSGNTIYF,TGTGCCAGCAGCGCAGGCTCTGGAAACACCATATATTTT
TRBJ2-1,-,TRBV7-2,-,CASSLAGLAKYNEQFF,TGTGCCAGCAGCTTAGCGGGGCTAGCGAAATACAATGAGCAGTTCTTC
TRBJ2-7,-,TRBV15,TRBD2,CATSRDFSGGTYEQYF,TGTGCCACCAGCAGAGATTTTTCGGGGGGAACCTACGAGCAGTACTTC
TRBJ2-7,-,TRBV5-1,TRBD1,CASSTTGTGVNEQYF,TGCGCCAGCAGCACCACCGGGACAGGGGTCAACGAGCAGTACTTC
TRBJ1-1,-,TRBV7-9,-,CASSRGEVREGEAFF,TGTGCCAGCAGCCGGGGAGAGGTCAGGGAGGGTGAAGCTTTCTTT
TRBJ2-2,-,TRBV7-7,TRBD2,CASSLYGTSGEEAGELFF,TGTGCCAGCAGCTTATACGGGACTAGCGGAGAAGAAGCCGGGGAGCTGTTTTTT
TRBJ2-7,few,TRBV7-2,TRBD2,CASSPASGRSYEQYF,TGTGCCAGCAGCCCCGCTAGCGGGAGGTCATACGAGCAGTACTTC
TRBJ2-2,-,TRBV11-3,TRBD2,CASSLSGGASGELFF,TGTGCCAGCAGCTTAAGCGGGGGGGCATCCGGGGAGCTGTTTTTT
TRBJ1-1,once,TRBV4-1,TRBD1,CASSSLDRGRTEAFF,TGCGCCAGCAGCTCCCTCGACAGGGGGCGCACTGAAGCTTTCTTT
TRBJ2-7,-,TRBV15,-,CATSLNRDSSYEQYF,TGTGCCACCAGCCTTAACAGGGATAGCTCCTACGAGCAGTACTTC
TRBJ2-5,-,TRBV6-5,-,CASSYSTPGEGETQYF,TGTGCCAGCAGTTACTCGACGCCAGGGGAGGGAGAGACCCAGTACTTC
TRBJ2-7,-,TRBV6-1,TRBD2,CASRVAGKSYEQYF,TGTGCCAGCAGAGTAGCGGGGAAATCCTACGAGCAGTACTTC
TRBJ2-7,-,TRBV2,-,CASSEARVEQYF,TGTGCCAGCAGTGAAGCCCGAGTCGAGCAGTACTTC
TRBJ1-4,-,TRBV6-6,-,CASSYIEEKLFF,TGTGCCAGCAGTTACATAGAAGAAAAACTGTTTTTT
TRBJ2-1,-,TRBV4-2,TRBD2,CASSQGGTSGSYNEQFF,TGTGCCAGCAGCCAAGGAGGGACTAGCGGGTCCTACAATGAGCAGTTCTTC
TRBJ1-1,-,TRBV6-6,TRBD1,CASSYPGQGVWAEAFF,TGTGCCAGCAGCTATCCGGGACAGGGGGTTTGGGCTGAAGCTTTCTTT
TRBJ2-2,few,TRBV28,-,CASSFYQGSGELFF,TGTGCCAGCAGTTTTTATCAGGGTTCCGGGGAGCTGTTTTTT
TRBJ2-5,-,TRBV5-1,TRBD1,CASSLSGQAETQYF,TGCGCCAGCAGCTTGTCGGGACAGGCAGAGACCCAGTACTTC
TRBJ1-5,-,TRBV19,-,CASSKQTEESNQPQHF,TGTGCCAGTAGTAAACAGACAGAAGAGAGCAATCAGCCCCAGCATTTT
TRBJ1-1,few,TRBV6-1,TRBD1,CASSESTGAGTEAFF,TGTGCCAGCAGTGAGAGCACAGGGGCGGGCACTGAAGCTTTCTTT
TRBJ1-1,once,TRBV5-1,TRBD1,CASSFRGGGTEAFF,TGCGCCAGCAGCTTTCGAGGGGGCGGCACTGAAGCTTTCTTT
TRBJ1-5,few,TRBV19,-,CASSIDPVNQPQHF,TGTGCCAGTAGTATAGATCCGGTCAATCAGCCCCAGCATTTT